One and the same sample provided the 20 T cell receptor beta chains below, sequenced in a study of shared clonotypes between healthy human individuals. The table came from immunoSEQ multiplex PCR; TCRdb's copy has only in-frame clones and leaves some out. The profile shows about 2 million clones, roughly 94% of them singletons. What was sequenced was naive CD4+ T cells sorted from blood. Subset specified: CD45RA+ positively selected. Receptors originate from a young man in good health.

This chain links TRBV6-5 with TRBJ2-3; 11 positions match TRBD2. The junction had 7 bases not matched to a gene; V was cut back by 4 bases and J by 7 bases. From germline, CDR1 is MNHEY and CDR2 SVGAGI. CDR3 length equals 15 residues. The CDR3 bases are TGTGCCAGCAGTTCCCCGACTAGCGGGATGCATACGCAGTATTTT. Residues: CASSSPTSGMHTQYF.

The V gene is TRBV29-1, the J gene TRBJ1-4; 7 bases are shared with TRBD1. The CDR3 contains 15 residues. V gave up 5 bases and J gave up 0 bases; unmatched junction bases: 6. Per the germline V gene, CDR1 is SQVTM and CDR2 is ANQGSEA. The CDR3 protein is CSVSTGWATNEKLFF. The CDR3 DNA sequence: TGCAGCGTTTCGACAGGGTGGGCAACTAATGAAAAACTGTTTTTT.

The chain recombines TRBV7-8 with TRBJ2-7; 11 bases are a match to TRBD2. This CDR3 is built from 15 residues. CDR1 and CDR2 from the germline V gene are SGHVS and FQNEAQ. V shed 1 base, J shed 4 bases, and the junction held 3 bases outside the gene matches. The CDR3 DNA reads TGTGCCAGCAGCTTAGAACTAGCGGGGGTATACGAGCAGTACTTC. Encoded protein: CASSLELAGVYEQYF.

The chain combines TRBV2 with TRBJ2-3, with 8 bases aligning to TRBD2. After removal of 6 bases from V and 8 bases from J, the junction contained 16 bases not matched to a gene. Germline V lookup: CDR1 SNHLY, CDR2 FYNNEI. This CDR3 is built from 16 residues. CDR3 DNA sequence: TGTGCCAGCAGCCTTACCGCGGGACTAGGTATGGGTACGCAGTATTTT. Translating it yields CASSLTAGLGMGTQYF. Looking up the rest from reference TRBV2 and TRBJ2-3 gives the full variable domain: EPEVTQTPSHQVTQMGQEVILRCVPISNHLYFYWYRQILGQKVEFLVSFYNNEISEKSEIFDDQFSVERPDGSNFTLKIRSTKLEDSAMYFCASSLTAGLGMGTQYFGPGTRLTVL.

The chain couples TRBV28 to TRBJ2-7, with D unresolved. This CDR3 comprises 11 residues. Trimming shortened V by 5 bases and J by 3 bases, and 5 bases separated the two germline ends. CDR1 is MDHEN, CDR2 SYDVKM, per germline. The CDR3: CASSHLYEQYF. As DNA, the CDR3 is TGTGCCAGCAGTCACCTCTACGAGCAGTACTTC. Together with reference TRBV28 and TRBJ2-7, the CDR3 gives the full variable domain: DVKVTQSSRYLVKRTGEKVFLECVQDMDHENMFWYRQDPGLGLRLIYFSYDVKMKEKGDIPEGYSVSREKKERFSLILESASTNQTSMYLCASSHLYEQYFGPGTRLTVT.

The chain links TRBV28 to TRBJ1-2; 7 bases match TRBD1. The CDR3 has 15 amino acids. With V trimmed by 7 bases and J by 4 bases, 12 bases remained unmatched. Germline CDR1 reads MDHEN; CDR2 reads SYDVKM. The CDR3: CASTLTTGIVYGYTF. CDR3 nucleotides: TGTGCCAGCACTCTAACGACAGGGATTGTCTATGGCTACACCTTC.

This clone appeared once. The V gene is TRBV29-1, the J gene TRBJ2-3, with 7 bases lining up with TRBD1. This CDR3 comprises 15 residues. Germline V gives CDR1 SQVTM, CDR2 ANQGSEA. The trim removed 8 bases at V and 0 bases at J, leaving 11 bases unmatched. For the CDR3, the DNA is TGCAGCCTTAAAGGACAGGAGACTAGCACAGATACGCAGTATTTT. It is translated as CSLKGQETSTDTQYF.

This clone was seen a handful of times. This chain uses TRBV4-1 with TRBJ2-7, with D maybe TRBD1 (6 bases). Trimming removed 3 bases at V and 0 bases at J, with 18 bases between. Germline V gene sequence: CDR1 MGHRA, CDR2 YSYEKL. CDR3 length: 17 amino acids. The CDR3 DNA reads as TGCGCCAGCAGCCAGCTAGACTGGGACAAGAACTCCTACGAGCAGTACTTC. It codes for CASSQLDWDKNSYEQYF.

This chain links TRBV5-1 with TRBJ2-3, with D hard to call. This CDR3 region has 15 residues. The germline V gene has CDR1 SGHRS and CDR2 YFSETQ. Trimming pared 0 bases from V and 4 bases from J, leaving 12 bases between. DNA for the CDR3: TGCGCCAGCAGCTTGGAGTCTAAGGGCGCAGATACGCAGTATTTT. Its translation is CASSLESKGADTQYF. Drawing the rest from reference TRBV5-1 and TRBJ2-3, the complete variable domain is KAGVTQTPRYLIKTRGQQVTLSCSPISGHRSVSWYQQTPGQGLQFLFEYFSETQRNKGNFPGRFSGRQFSNSRSEMNVSTLELGDSALYLCASSLESKGADTQYFGPGTRLTVL.

This clone was detected only once. V usage is TRBV19 and J usage is TRBJ2-5; D is unresolved. Per the germline V gene, CDR1 is LNHDA and CDR2 is SQIVND (reference sequence). With 7 bases removed from V and 5 bases from J, the gap between germline ends came to 11 bases. The CDR3 is made up of 12 amino acids. The CDR3 here is CASNQFGETQYF. For the CDR3, the DNA is TGTGCCAGTAATCAGTTTGGGGAGACCCAGTACTTC.

The rearrangement joins TRBV5-1 to TRBJ1-6; maybe TRBD1 (6 bases). Trimming took off 1 base at V and 0 bases at J, with 11 bases between the two ends. This CDR3 is built from 17 residues. Germline V gives CDR1 SGHRS, CDR2 YFSETQ. CDR3 nucleotides: TGCGCCAGCAGCTTGTCAGGGGAGAGCTCCTATAATTCACCCCTCCACTTT. This sequence encodes CASSLSGESSYNSPLHF.

The chain has TRBV6-6 and TRBJ1-2, with a tentative D call TRBD1 (5 bases). V was trimmed by 7 bases and J by 4 bases, leaving 22 bases between them. In germline, CDR1 is MNHNY, CDR2 SVGAGI (reference sequence). The CDR3 spans 16 residues. This chain's CDR3 is CASTPVDPGYGYGYTF. In DNA, the CDR3 is TGTGCCAGCACCCCCGTCGATCCAGGGTACGGCTATGGCTACACCTTC.

CDR3 coding DNA: TGTGCCAGCAGTTTGGATCAGGGGAATTCACCCCTCCACTTT. Amino acid sequence: CASSLDQGNSPLHF. The V call is TRBV28, the J call TRBJ1-6, with D possibly TRBD1 on 6 matching bases. Trimming cost V 3 bases and J 7 bases, with 10 bases left between them. Germline-derived CDR1 and CDR2 are MDHEN and SYDVKM. The CDR3 extends over 14 amino acids.

The V gene is TRBV14, the J gene TRBJ1-1; 7 bases are a match to TRBD1. CDR1 SGHDN and CDR2 FVKESK come from the germline V gene. The length of the CDR3 is 15 residues. J gave up 4 bases and V 0 bases, and 5 bases lay outside the gene matches. CDR3 amino acids: CASSQERGQSTEAFF. CDR3 sequence (DNA): TGTGCCAGCAGCCAAGAAAGGGGACAGTCCACTGAAGCTTTCTTT.

As concerns this clone: The same CDR3 arises from other DNA sequences in this sample as well. The CDR3 protein is CASSKGDRVGYTF. The CDR3, as DNA: TGTGCCAGCAGCAAAGGGGACAGGGTGGGCTACACCTTC. The chain is built from TRBV21-1 and TRBJ1-2; the table's TRBD1 call for D was not verified on the DNA. TRBV21-1 is a pseudogene. The CDR3 runs 13 residues.

V gene TRBV10-2 combines with J gene TRBJ1-5; tentatively, D is TRBD1 (5 bases). CDR1 and CDR2 (germline): WSHSY, SAAADI. The ends were cut back, 5 bases at V and 2 bases at J, with 10 bases in the middle. The CDR3 has 14 residues. CDR3 sequence reads: CASSRGTGNQPQHF. In DNA, the CDR3 is TGCGCCAGCAGTCGCGGGACGGGCAATCAGCCCCAGCATTTT.

The rearrangement joins TRBV19 to TRBJ2-1; 8 bases are shared with TRBD2. The trim removed 1 base at V and 5 bases at J, leaving 1 base unmatched. The CDR3 consists of 14 residues. Germline loops: CDR1 LNHDA, CDR2 SQIVND (reference sequence). The CDR3 DNA reads as TGTGCCAGTAGTATAGTGACTAGCGACAATGAGCAGTTCTTC. Translation gives CASSIVTSDNEQFF.

The rearrangement uses TRBV9 and TRBJ2-1; tentatively, D is TRBD2 (5 bases). Looked up from germline, CDR1 is SGDLS and CDR2 is YYNGEE. V was shortened by 2 bases and J by 3 bases, with 9 bases between the two germline ends. CDR3 length: 14 amino acids. The CDR3: CASSVADYYNEQFF. CDR3 bases: TGTGCCAGCAGCGTCGCCGACTACTACAATGAGCAGTTCTTC.

This chain connects TRBV6-5 to TRBJ1-2; D is uncertain. Germline assignment: CDR1 MNHEY and CDR2 SVGAGI. CDR3 length: 14 residues. Trimming shortened V by 0 bases and J by 7 bases, and 12 bases separated the two germline ends. The CDR3 nucleotides are TGTGCCAGCAGTTACTCGCTAGCAGGCGGTGGCTACACCTTC. Its translation is CASSYSLAGGGYTF.

The gene calls are TRBV10-2 and TRBJ2-7, with 7 bases matching TRBD2. CDR3 length equals 14 residues. Germline V CDR1 and CDR2: WSHSY, SAAADI. V lost 7 bases and J lost 5; bases outside the gene matches: 11. This chain's CDR3 is CASNDDRTRDEQYF. The CDR3 DNA reads TGCGCCAGCAATGATGATAGGACTAGGGACGAGCAGTACTTC.